This T cell receptor beta chain was identified in a study of T cell changes during pregnancy in multiple sclerosis. The assay was immunoSEQ multiplex PCR, and TCRdb's table has in-frame clones only and misses some. The sample consists of 65,000 to 80,000 clones, more than 80% of them appearing once. The CDR3 is made up of 16 amino acids. Between the trimmed V and J ends, which lost 4 bases and 2 bases, there was a span of 17 bases. From germline, CDR1 is SGHRS and CDR2 YFSETQ. This receptor was taken from a female donor with multiple sclerosis, enrolled in a pregnancy study. The chain combines TRBV5-1 with TRBJ2-3; D perhaps matches TRBD2 (6 bases). Sequences were derived from CD4+ T cells from peripheral blood mononuclear cells, sampled before pregnancy. CDR3 in amino acids: CASSPAVGGSTDTQYF. CDR3 nucleotides: TGCGCCAGCAGCCCGGCCGTTGGGGGGTCCACAGATACGCAGTATTTT.